The clone carrying this T cell receptor (beta chain) has just a few counts. Its specificity is not known. Trimming cost V 6 bases and J 2 bases, with 9 bases left between them. Germline CDR1 and CDR2: SEHNR and FQNEAQ (reference sequence). The CDR3 totals 13 residues. The sample comes from a study of beta chain features in type 1 diabetes. Across the study: The study found patients and healthy donors alike in age, gender and cell yields. Study-level points and caveats: Patients with type 1 diabetes showed fewer VDJ junction insertions and more deletions.

The sequenced template was cDNA made from the entire isolated RNA. Each sample of naive, central memory or regulatory T cells had, on average, around 4 million reads. Produced via immunoSEQ multiplex PCR; TCRdb's table is partial and in-frame only. The data contain under 250,000 clones, around 14% of them singletons. Sorted cells reached over 95% purity in every population. Source material: naive CD4+ T cells from blood. The rearrangement links TRBV7-9 to TRBJ2-3; TRBD2 is a possible D gene (5 bases). This sequence was found in a woman between 40 and 55 years old in good health. CDR3 sequence: CASSLDFTDTQYF. In DNA form, the CDR3 reads TGTGCCAGCAGTTTGGACTTCACAGATACGCAGTATTTT. Full variable domain (missing parts from reference TRBV7-9 and TRBJ2-3): DTGVSQNPRHKITKRGQNVTFRCDPISEHNRLYWYRQTLGQGPEFLTYFQNEAQLEKSRLLSDRFSAERPKGSFSTLEIQRTEQGDSAMYLCASSLDFTDTQYFGPGTRLTVL.